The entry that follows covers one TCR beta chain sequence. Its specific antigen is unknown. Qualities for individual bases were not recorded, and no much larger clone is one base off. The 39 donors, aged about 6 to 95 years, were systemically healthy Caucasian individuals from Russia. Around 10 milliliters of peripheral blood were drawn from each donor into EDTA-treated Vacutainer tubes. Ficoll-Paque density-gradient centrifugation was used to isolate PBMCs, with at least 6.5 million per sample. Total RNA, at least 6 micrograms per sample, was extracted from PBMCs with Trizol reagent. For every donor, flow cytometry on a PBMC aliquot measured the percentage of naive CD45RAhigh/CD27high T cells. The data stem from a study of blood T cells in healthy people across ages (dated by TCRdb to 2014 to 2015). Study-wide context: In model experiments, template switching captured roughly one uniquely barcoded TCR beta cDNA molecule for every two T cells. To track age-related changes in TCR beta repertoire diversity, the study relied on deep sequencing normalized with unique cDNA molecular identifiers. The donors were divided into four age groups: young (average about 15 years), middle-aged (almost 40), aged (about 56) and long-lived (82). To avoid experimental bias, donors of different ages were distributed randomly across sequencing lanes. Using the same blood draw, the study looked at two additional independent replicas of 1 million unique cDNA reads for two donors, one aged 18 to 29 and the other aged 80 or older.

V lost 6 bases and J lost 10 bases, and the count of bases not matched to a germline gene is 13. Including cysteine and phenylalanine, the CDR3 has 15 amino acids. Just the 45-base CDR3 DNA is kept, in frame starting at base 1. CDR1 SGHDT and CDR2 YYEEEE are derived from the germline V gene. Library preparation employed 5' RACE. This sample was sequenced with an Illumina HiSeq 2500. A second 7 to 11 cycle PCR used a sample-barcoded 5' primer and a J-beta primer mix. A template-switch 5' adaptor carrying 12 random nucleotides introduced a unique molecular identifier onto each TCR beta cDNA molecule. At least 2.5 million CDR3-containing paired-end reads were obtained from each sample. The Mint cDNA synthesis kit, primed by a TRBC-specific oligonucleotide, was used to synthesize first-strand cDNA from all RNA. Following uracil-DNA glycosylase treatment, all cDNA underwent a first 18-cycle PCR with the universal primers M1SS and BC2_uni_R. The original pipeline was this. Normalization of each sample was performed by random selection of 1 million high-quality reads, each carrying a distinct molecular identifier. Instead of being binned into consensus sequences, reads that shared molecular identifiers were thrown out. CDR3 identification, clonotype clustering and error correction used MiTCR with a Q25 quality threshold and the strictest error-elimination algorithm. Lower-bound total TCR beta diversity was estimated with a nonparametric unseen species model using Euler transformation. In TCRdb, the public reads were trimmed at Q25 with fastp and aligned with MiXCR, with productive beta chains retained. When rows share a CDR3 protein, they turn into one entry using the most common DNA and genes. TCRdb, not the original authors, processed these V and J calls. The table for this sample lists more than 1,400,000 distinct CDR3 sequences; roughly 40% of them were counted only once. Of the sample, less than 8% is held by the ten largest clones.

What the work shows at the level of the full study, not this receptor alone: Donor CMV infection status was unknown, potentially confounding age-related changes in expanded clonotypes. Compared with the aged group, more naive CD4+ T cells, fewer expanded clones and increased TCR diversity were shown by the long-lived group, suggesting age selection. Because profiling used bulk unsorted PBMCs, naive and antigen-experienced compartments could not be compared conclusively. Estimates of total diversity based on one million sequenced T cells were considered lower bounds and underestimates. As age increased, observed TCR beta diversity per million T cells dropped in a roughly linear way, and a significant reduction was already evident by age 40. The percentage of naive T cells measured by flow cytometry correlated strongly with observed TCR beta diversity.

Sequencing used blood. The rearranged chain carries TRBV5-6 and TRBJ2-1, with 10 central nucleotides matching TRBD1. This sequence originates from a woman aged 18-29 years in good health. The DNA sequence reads TGTGCCAGCAACCAAGCCGGGACAGGGGTCAGCGAGCAGTTCTTC. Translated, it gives CASNQAGTGVSEQFF.